This T cell receptor (beta chain) was recorded in a study of T-cell reconstitution after alpha-beta-depleted transplantation in children. Unique molecular identifiers were incorporated into the prepared TCRbeta library. One entry per CDR3 protein results from TCRdb running MiXCR on the PCR reads. The sample shows hundreds of thousands of distinct CDR3 sequences, around 9.6% of them seen only once. CDR3 length: 13 residues. Trimming removed 4 bases at V and 6 bases at J, with 11 bases between. Germline V lookup: CDR1 SGHRS, CDR2 YFSETQ. In this sample, this clonotype turned up a few times. This receptor was obtained from a human donor who donated a stem cell graft to a child with acute lymphoblastic leukemia. This specimen was PBMCs from the stem cell graft donor, taken from the stem cell graft. The genes are TRBV5-1 and TRBJ2-1; D is perhaps TRBD1 or TRBD2 (6 bases each). CDR3 sequence: CASSGGGGNEQFF. DNA of the CDR3: TGCGCCAGCAGCGGTGGAGGGGGCAATGAGCAGTTCTTC.